This T cell receptor beta chain derives from a study of T cells after yellow fever vaccination. The V segment lost 2 bases and the J segment 0 bases; nucleotides outside the gene matches: 1. Germline V CDR1 and CDR2: SEHNR, FQNEAQ (reference sequence). CDR3 length: 15 residues. The table lists this clonotype with a few counts. Its antigen is still unknown. Study-wide findings and caveats: Booster samples showed a return of most primary-vaccination clones (roughly 96% CD4, roughly 85% CD8). The secondary response showed a weaker magnitude and a faster peak, day 5 versus 15.

Template switching with 5'RACE generated the TCR cDNA and added a universal primer site and UMIs. MiXCR was run by TCRdb on the 5' RACE reads, yielding one entry per CDR3 protein. The sample lists hundreds of thousands of distinct CDR3 sequences; roughly 6.1% were seen once. The genes are TRBV7-9 and TRBJ2-3, with TRBD2 matching over 8 bases. This material consisted of PBMCs, taken 5 days after the yellow fever booster vaccination. The clonotype was recovered from a man aged 30-40 years who received the YFV17D yellow fever vaccine. In nucleotides, the CDR3 is TGTGCCAGCAGCTTAATAGCGGGGAGCACAGATACGCAGTATTTT. It specifies CASSLIAGSTDTQYF.